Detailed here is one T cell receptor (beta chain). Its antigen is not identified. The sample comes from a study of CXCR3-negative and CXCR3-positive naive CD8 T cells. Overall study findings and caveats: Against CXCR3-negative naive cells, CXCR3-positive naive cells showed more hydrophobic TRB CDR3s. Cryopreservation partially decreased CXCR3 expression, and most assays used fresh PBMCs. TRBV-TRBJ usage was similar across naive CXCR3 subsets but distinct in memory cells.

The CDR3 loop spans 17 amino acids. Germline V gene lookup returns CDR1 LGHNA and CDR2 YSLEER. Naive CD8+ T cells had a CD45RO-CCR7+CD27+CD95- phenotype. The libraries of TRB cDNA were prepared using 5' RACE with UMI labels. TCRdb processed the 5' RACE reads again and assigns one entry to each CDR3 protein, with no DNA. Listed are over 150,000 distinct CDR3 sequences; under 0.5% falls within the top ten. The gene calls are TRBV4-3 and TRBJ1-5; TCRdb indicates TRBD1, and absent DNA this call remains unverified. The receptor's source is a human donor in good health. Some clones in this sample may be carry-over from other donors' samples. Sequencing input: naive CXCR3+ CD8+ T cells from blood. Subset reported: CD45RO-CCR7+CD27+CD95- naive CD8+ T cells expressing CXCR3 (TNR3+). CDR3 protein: CASSQDGGTGMNQPQHF.